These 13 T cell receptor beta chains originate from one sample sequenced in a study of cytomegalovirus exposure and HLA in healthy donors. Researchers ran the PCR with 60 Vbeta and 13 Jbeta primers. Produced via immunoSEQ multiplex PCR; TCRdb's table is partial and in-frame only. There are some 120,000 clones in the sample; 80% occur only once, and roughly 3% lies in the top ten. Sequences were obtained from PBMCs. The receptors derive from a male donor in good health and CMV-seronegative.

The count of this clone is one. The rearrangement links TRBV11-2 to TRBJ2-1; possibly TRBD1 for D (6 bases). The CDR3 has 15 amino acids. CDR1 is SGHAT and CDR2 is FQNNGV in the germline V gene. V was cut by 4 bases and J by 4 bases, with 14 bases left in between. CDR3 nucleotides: TGTGCCAGCAGCTCATCCGGGACAACATACAATGAGCAGTTCTTC. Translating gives CASSSSGTTYNEQFF.

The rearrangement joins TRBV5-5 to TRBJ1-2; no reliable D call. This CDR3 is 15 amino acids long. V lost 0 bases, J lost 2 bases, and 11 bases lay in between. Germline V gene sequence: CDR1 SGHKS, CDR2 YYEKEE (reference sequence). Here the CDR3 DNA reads TGTGCCAGCAGCTTGGTAATTGAGAGGAACTATGGCTACACCTTC. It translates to CASSLVIERNYGYTF. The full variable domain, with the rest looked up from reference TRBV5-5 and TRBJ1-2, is DAGVTQSPTHLIKTRGQQVTLRCSPISGHKSVSWYQQVLGQGPQFIFQYYEKEERGRGNFPDRFSARQFPNYSSELNVNALLLGDSALYLCASSLVIERNYGYTFGSGTRLTVV.

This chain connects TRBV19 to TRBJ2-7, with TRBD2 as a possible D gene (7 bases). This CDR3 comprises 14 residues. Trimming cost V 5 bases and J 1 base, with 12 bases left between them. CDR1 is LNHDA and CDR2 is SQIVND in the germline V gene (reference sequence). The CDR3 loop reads CASSSRGPSYEQYF. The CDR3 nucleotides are TGTGCCAGTAGTTCGCGGGGGCCTTCCTACGAGCAGTACTTC.

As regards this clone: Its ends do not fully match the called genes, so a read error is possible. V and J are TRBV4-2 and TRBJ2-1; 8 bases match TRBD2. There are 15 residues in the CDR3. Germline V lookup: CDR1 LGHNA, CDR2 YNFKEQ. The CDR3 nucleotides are TGTGCCAGCAGCAAAGAGCGGGGGACAAGGAATGAGCAGTTCTTC. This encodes CASSKERGTRNEQFF.

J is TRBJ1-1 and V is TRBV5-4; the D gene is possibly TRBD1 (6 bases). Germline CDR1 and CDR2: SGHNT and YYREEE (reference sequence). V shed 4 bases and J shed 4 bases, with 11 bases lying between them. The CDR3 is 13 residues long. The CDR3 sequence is CASSQQGGTEAFF. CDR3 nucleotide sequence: TGTGCCAGCAGCCAACAGGGTGGCACTGAAGCTTTCTTT.

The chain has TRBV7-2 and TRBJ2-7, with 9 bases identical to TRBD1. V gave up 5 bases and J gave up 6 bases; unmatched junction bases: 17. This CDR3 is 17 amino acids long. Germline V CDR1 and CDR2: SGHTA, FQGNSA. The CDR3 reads CASSIKLLGQGLREQYF. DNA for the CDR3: TGTGCCAGCAGCATAAAGCTCCTGGGACAGGGTCTTCGCGAGCAGTACTTC.

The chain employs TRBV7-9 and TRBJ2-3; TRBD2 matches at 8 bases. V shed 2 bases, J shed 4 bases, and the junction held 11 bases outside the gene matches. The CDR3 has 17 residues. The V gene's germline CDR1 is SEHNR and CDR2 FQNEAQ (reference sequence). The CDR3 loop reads CASSLIPAAGGPDTQYF. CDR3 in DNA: TGTGCCAGCAGCTTAATCCCGGCCGCGGGGGGACCAGATACGCAGTATTTT.

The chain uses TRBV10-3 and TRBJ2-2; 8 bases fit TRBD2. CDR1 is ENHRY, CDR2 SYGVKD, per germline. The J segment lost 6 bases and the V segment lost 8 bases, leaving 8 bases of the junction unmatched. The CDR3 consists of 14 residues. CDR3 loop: CAIGLGLGAGELFF. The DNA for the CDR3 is TGTGCCATCGGGTTGGGACTAGGGGCCGGGGAGCTGTTTTTT.

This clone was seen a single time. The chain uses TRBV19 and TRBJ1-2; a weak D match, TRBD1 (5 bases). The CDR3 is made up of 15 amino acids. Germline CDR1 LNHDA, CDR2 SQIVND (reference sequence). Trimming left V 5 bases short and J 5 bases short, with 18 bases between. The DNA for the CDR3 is TGTGCCAGTAGTTCTCAGGGACCCGGAGGGTATGGCTACACCTTC. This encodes CASSSQGPGGYGYTF.

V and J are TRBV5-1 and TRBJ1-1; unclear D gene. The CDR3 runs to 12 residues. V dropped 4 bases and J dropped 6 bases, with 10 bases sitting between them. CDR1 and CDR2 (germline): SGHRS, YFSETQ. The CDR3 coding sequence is TGCGCCAGCAGCCCTGAGGGTGCTGAAGCTTTCTTT. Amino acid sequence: CASSPEGAEAFF. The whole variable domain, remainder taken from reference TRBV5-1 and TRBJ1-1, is KAGVTQTPRYLIKTRGQQVTLSCSPISGHRSVSWYQQTPGQGLQFLFEYFSETQRNKGNFPGRFSGRQFSNSRSEMNVSTLELGDSALYLCASSPEGAEAFFGQGTRLTVV.

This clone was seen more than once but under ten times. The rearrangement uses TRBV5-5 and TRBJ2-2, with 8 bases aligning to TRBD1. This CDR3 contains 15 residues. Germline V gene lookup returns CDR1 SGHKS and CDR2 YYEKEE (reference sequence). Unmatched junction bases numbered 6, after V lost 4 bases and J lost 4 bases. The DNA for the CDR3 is TGTGCCAGCAGCCTCCGGGACAGGATCACCGGGGAGCTGTTTTTT. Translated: CASSLRDRITGELFF.

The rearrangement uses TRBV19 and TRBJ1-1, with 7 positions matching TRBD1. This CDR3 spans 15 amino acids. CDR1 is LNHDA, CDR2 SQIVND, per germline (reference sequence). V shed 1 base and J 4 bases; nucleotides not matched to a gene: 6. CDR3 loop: CASSIARDRATEAFF. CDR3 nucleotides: TGTGCCAGTAGTATAGCCAGAGACAGGGCCACTGAAGCTTTCTTT.

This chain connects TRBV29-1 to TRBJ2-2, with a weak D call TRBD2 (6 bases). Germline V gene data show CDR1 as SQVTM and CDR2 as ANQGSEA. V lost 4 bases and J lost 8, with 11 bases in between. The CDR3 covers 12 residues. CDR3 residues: CSVVDGGGELFF. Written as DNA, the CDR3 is TGCAGCGTTGTAGACGGGGGTGGGGAGCTGTTTTTT.